A selection of T cell receptor beta chains follows, all from one sample in a study of blood T cell repertoires in COVID-19. TCRdb's table, derived via immunoSEQ multiplex PCR, lists solely in-frame clones and lacks some. The sample lists about 130,000 clones, about four fifths occurring once. What was sequenced was peripheral blood. The receptors stem from a man between 35 and 55 years old with active or convalescent COVID-19. The CDR3 runs from the conserved cysteine through the conserved F or W. Fields, in order: clone size, D gene, J gene, V gene, CDR3 protein, CDR3 DNA. A D gene is named only where the DNA matches it firmly. Where a row states a size, it is once, few, many or the class of an expanded clone; other rows omit it.

once TRBD2 TRBJ2-3 TRBV3-1/TRBV3-2 CASSPRLAGGLADTQYF TGTGCCAGCAGCCCGAGACTAGCGGGGGGCCTGGCAGATACGCAGTATTTT
few - TRBJ1-5 TRBV12-5 CASGVVGNQPQHF TGTGCTAGTGGTGTGGTCGGGAATCAGCCCCAGCATTTT
- TRBD2 TRBJ2-3 TRBV3-1/TRBV3-2 CASSQASGGGTDTQYF TGTGCCAGCAGCCAAGCAAGCGGGGGGGGCACAGATACGCAGTATTTT
- - TRBJ1-4 TRBV24-1 CESSSKLFF TGTGAGAGCTCCTCCAAACTGTTTTTT
- - TRBJ1-3 TRBV3-1/TRBV3-2 CASSQELGNTIYF TGTGCCAGCAGCCAGGAACTAGGAAACACCATATATTTT
few - TRBJ2-5 TRBV5-1 CASSLGREETQYF TGCGCCAGCAGCCTGGGACGGGAAGAGACCCAGTACTTC
few - TRBJ1-4 TRBV7-2 CASRISFYEKLFF TGTGCCAGCAGAATTAGTTTCTATGAAAAACTGTTTTTT
large - TRBJ2-7 TRBV6-5 CASSYSSAGEQYF TGTGCCAGCAGTTACTCATCGGCGGGGGAGCAGTACTTC
- TRBD1 TRBJ2-3 TRBV5-1 CASSSGQGADTQYF TGCGCCAGCAGCTCCGGACAGGGGGCAGATACGCAGTATTTT
few - TRBJ1-4 TRBV4-1 CASSQEERITTNEKLFF TGCGCCAGCAGCCAAGAAGAGCGGATTACAACTAATGAAAAACTGTTTTTT